These T cell receptor beta chains were read from a single sample in a study of cytomegalovirus exposure and HLA in healthy donors. Repertoires were generated with immunoSEQ multiplex PCR, while TCRdb's copy carries only in-frame clones and drops some. This sample has 200,000 to 250,000 clones, with about three quarters found just once. Sequenced input: PBMCs. All receptors come from a man younger than 35 in good health and CMV-seronegative. Both conserved end residues are part of each CDR3. A D gene is named only where the DNA matches it firmly. Only part of the rows carry a size: once, few, many, or a class if the clone is expanded.

V: TRBV5-1; J: TRBJ2-2; size: once; length: 13; D: -; DNA: TGCGCCAGCAGCTCGTTAGGGGACGGGGAGCTGTTTTTT; CDR3: CASSSLGDGELFF
V: TRBV7-8; J: TRBJ2-3; size: -; length: 17; D: TRBD2; DNA: TGTGCCAGCAGCCACTCCGGGACTAGCGGGTTCACAGATACGCAGTATTTT; CDR3: CASSHSGTSGFTDTQYF
V: TRBV4-1; J: TRBJ2-7; size: -; length: 16; D: TRBD2; DNA: TGCGCCAGCAGCCAAGATCAAGATAGCGGGAACTACGAGCAGTACTTC; CDR3: CASSQDQDSGNYEQYF
V: TRBV28; J: TRBJ1-2; size: -; length: 12; D: -; DNA: TGTGCCAGCCTAGGGGGGGGCTGTGGCTACACCTTC; CDR3: CASLGGGCGYTF
V: TRBV7-2; J: TRBJ1-1; size: -; length: 12; D: -; DNA: TGTGCCAGCAGCTTCAGGGAAACTGAAGCTTTCTTT; CDR3: CASSFRETEAFF
V: TRBV6-5; J: TRBJ2-7; size: -; length: 14; D: TRBD2; DNA: TGTGCCAGCAGTTACTCGGGGACTAACTACGAGCAGTACTTC; CDR3: CASSYSGTNYEQYF
V: TRBV27; J: TRBJ1-2; size: -; length: 14; D: -; DNA: TGTGCCAGCAGTTTGGTAGGGAGTGGGTATGGCTACACCTTC; CDR3: CASSLVGSGYGYTF
V: TRBV7-9; J: TRBJ2-1; size: -; length: 15; D: TRBD2; DNA: TGTGCCAGCAGCAAGATAGCGGGACGGGAAAATGAGCAGTTCTTC; CDR3: CASSKIAGRENEQFF
V: TRBV5-1; J: TRBJ1-1; size: -; length: 15; D: TRBD1; DNA: TGCGCCAGCAGCGCGGGACAGGGGGCGCGCACTGAAGCTTTCTTT; CDR3: CASSAGQGARTEAFF
V: TRBV6-6; J: TRBJ1-4; size: -; length: 12; D: -; DNA: TGTGCCAGCAGTTACTCACAGGGCTGGCTGTTTTTT; CDR3: CASSYSQGWLFF
V: TRBV7-2; J: TRBJ2-7; size: once; length: 17; D: TRBD2; DNA: TGTGCCAGCAGTCGACCCTACCGACTAGCGGGAGAGTACGAGCAGTACTTC; CDR3: CASSRPYRLAGEYEQYF
V: TRBV30; J: TRBJ2-3; size: few; length: 15; D: -; DNA: TGTGCCTGGAGTGCAGGGGCGAGTAGCACAGATACGCAGTATTTT; CDR3: CAWSAGASSTDTQYF
V: TRBV6-1; J: TRBJ2-5; size: once; length: 14; D: -; DNA: TGTGCCAGCAGTGAGATTCGGTGGCAAGAGACCCAGTACTTC; CDR3: CASSEIRWQETQYF
V: TRBV27; J: TRBJ2-1; size: -; length: 16; D: TRBD2; DNA: TGTGCCAGCAGTCCAACTAGCGGAAGGGTTTACAATGAGCAGTTCTTC; CDR3: CASSPTSGRVYNEQFF
V: TRBV7-2; J: TRBJ2-3; size: -; length: 18; D: TRBD2; DNA: TGTGCCAGCAGCTCCGGGACTAGGCCCCGTTCTAGCACAGATACGCAGTATTTT; CDR3: CASSSGTRPRSSTDTQYF